The 18 T cell receptor beta chains listed next were all sequenced from one sample in a study of T cells in Graves' hyperthyroidism and ophthalmopathy. What was amplified from RNA transcripts were TCR beta CDR3 regions. First-round RT-PCR of the TCR CDR3 relied on the HTBI primer set. In TCRdb, the multiplex PCR reads were re-called with MiXCR into one record per CDR3 protein. The sample comprises about half a million distinct CDR3 sequences, around 20% of which are singletons, and about 50% rests with the top ten. Sequenced material: blood. The receptor set was obtained from a middle-aged man with Graves' ophthalmopathy.

This clonotype was found many times. This chain links TRBV7-9 with TRBJ2-1, with D hard to call. V lost 0 bases and J lost 8, with 2 bases in between. The V gene's germline CDR1 is SEHNR and CDR2 FQNEAQ (reference sequence). This CDR3 has 11 residues. CDR3 loop: CASSLADEQFF. The CDR3 DNA reads as TGTGCCAGCAGCTTAGCGGATGAGCAGTTCTTC.

This clonotype was found a few times. The CDR3 protein is CASSQGGQGFNEQYF. The CDR3 DNA reads as TGCGCCAGCAGCCAAGGGGGACAGGGGTTCAACGAGCAGTACTTC. The chain couples TRBV4-1 to TRBJ2-7, with 10 nucleotides matching TRBD1. V shed 1 base and J 5 bases; nucleotides not matched to a gene: 5. This CDR3 spans 15 amino acids. Germline lookup yields CDR1 MGHRA and CDR2 YSYEKL.

This clonotype was observed many times. CDR3: CASSQEIDSSNYGYTF. The CDR3 coding sequence is TGCGCCAGCAGCCAAGAGATTGACAGCTCTAACTATGGCTACACCTTC. V is TRBV4-1 and J is TRBJ1-2, with a possible D match to TRBD1 (5 bases). The V gene's germline CDR1 is MGHRA and CDR2 YSYEKL. V was shortened by 0 bases and J by 0 bases, with 11 bases between the two germline ends. The CDR3 covers 16 residues.

The V call is TRBV20-1, the J call TRBJ2-5, with unresolved D. Germline V lookup: CDR1 DFQATT, CDR2 SNEGSKA (reference sequence). The CDR3 has 13 residues. Trimming shortened V by 0 bases and J by 1 base, and 6 bases separated the two germline ends. CDR3: CSARDLFQETQYF. The CDR3 nucleotides are TGCAGTGCTAGAGATTTGTTCCAAGAGACCCAGTACTTC.

This clonotype was counted a few times. This chain links TRBV19 with TRBJ1-1; unclear D gene. With 7 bases removed from V and 5 bases from J, the gap between germline ends came to 11 bases. This CDR3 has 12 amino acids. Germline V gene sequence: CDR1 LNHDA, CDR2 SQIVND (reference sequence). CDR3 DNA sequence: TGTGCCAGTACTAGGGCGCCTACTGAAGCTTTCTTT. It encodes CASTRAPTEAFF. The full variable domain, its missing parts supplied by reference TRBV19 and TRBJ1-1, is DGGITQSPKYLFRKEGQNVTLSCEQNLNHDAMYWYRQDPGQGLRLIYYSQIVNDFQKGDIAEGYSVSREKKESFPLTVTSAQKNPTAFYLCASTRAPTEAFFGQGTRLTVV.

In its sample, this clonotype was seen many times. The J gene is TRBJ2-3, the V gene TRBV28; 7 bases match TRBD1. The CDR3 loop spans 15 amino acids. The trim removed 3 bases at V and 7 bases at J, leaving 10 bases unmatched. Germline V gives CDR1 MDHEN, CDR2 SYDVKM. In nucleotides, the CDR3 is TGTGCCAGCAGTTTGGAGAGGGGGCTGACTTATACGCAGTATTTT. Translation gives CASSLERGLTYTQYF.

The chain is built from TRBV28 and TRBJ2-4, with no clear D. CDR1 and CDR2 (germline): MDHEN, SYDVKM. The CDR3 sequence is 17 residues long. V lost 8 bases and J lost 0, with 20 bases in between. CDR3 coding DNA: TGTGCCAGCCCTCGGTCGCCGGCCTGGGTAGCCAAAAACATTCAGTACTTC. Its translation is CASPRSPAWVAKNIQYF.

Points on this clonotype: With a much larger clone just one base away, this may be a read error. The V call is TRBV2, the J call TRBJ2-1, with D perhaps matching TRBD1 (5 bases). The CDR3 loop spans 14 amino acids. CDR1 is SNHLY, CDR2 FYNNEI, per germline. This chain's CDR3 is CASREDSPSHEQFF. The CDR3 DNA reads TGTGCCAGCAGAGAAGACAGCCCCTCTCATGAGCAGTTCTTC.

This clonotype was detected many times. This chain connects TRBV7-2 to TRBJ2-3, with 8 bases lining up with TRBD2. This CDR3 has 16 amino acids. The germline gives CDR1 SGHTA, CDR2 FQGNSA. The V segment lost 5 bases and the J segment 2 bases; nucleotides outside the gene matches: 9. The CDR3 reads CASSTRTSSLTDTQYF. CDR3 nucleotides: TGTGCCAGCAGCACCCGGACTAGCTCCCTCACAGATACGCAGTATTTT.

Many counts were recorded for this clonotype. This chain links TRBV11-3 with TRBJ2-1; 9 bases agree with TRBD2. V gave up 6 bases and J gave up 8 bases; unmatched junction bases: 2. The CDR3 runs to 12 residues. CDR1 SGHNT and CDR2 YENEEA come from the germline V gene. The CDR3 nucleotides are TGTGCCAGCAGTAAGCGGGAGGATGAGCAGTTCTTC. Protein: CASSKREDEQFF. The entire variable domain, with the rest obtained from reference TRBV11-3 and TRBJ2-1, is as follows: EAGVVQSPRYKIIEKKQPVAFWCNPISGHNTLYWYLQNLGQGPELLIRYENEEAVDDSQLPKDRFSAERLKGVDSTLKIQPAELGDSAVYLCASSKREDEQFFGPGTRLTVL.

This clonotype was detected only a few times. V gene TRBV10-3 combines with J gene TRBJ1-1; D uncertain. Germline V gene data show CDR1 as ENHRY and CDR2 as SYGVKD. This CDR3 region has 14 residues. V was clipped by 3 bases and J by 0 bases, with 8 bases between them. Here the CDR3 DNA reads TGTGCCATCAGTGATACCAGGATGAACACTGAAGCTTTCTTT. Translating gives CAISDTRMNTEAFF.

This clonotype was seen only a few times. The J gene is TRBJ2-3, the V gene TRBV7-9; D gene ambiguous. Germline V gene lookup returns CDR1 SEHNR and CDR2 FQNEAQ (reference sequence). Trimming pared 5 bases from V and 2 bases from J, leaving 8 bases between. The CDR3 has 13 residues. CDR3 loop: CASSPPLTDTQYF. The CDR3 nucleotides are TGTGCCAGCAGCCCCCCCCTCACAGATACGCAGTATTTT.

In its sample, this clonotype was seen a few times. The chain links TRBV29-1 to TRBJ2-7; D might be TRBD2 (6 bases). Germline CDR1 is SQVTM and CDR2 is ANQGSEA. Between the trimmed V and J ends, which lost 4 bases and 3 bases, there was a span of 16 bases. This CDR3 region has 14 residues. CDR3 in amino acids: CSVGVLTSYYEQYF. DNA of the CDR3: TGCAGCGTTGGGGTCCTGACTAGTTACTACGAGCAGTACTTC.

V gene TRBV24-1 combines with J gene TRBJ2-2; possible D gene TRBD2, 6 bases. The CDR3 runs 14 residues. CDR1 is KGHDR, CDR2 SFDVKD, per germline. The ends were cut back, 3 bases at V and 6 bases at J, with 10 bases in the middle. The CDR3 nucleotides read TGTGCCACCAGTGATCGACTAGTACCCGGGGAGCTGTTTTTT. This encodes CATSDRLVPGELFF.

The table lists this clonotype with many counts. V gene TRBV27 combines with J gene TRBJ2-7; TRBD1 aligns across 7 bases. From germline, CDR1 is MNHEY and CDR2 SMNVEV (reference sequence). J lost 6 bases, V lost 3 bases, and 14 bases had no gene match. This CDR3 comprises 16 residues. CDR3 sequence reads: CASSLGQFVSGSEQYF. The CDR3 region has the DNA TGTGCCAGCAGTTTGGGACAGTTCGTTTCGGGAAGCGAGCAGTACTTC.

There are many counts of this clonotype. This sequence joins TRBV28 and TRBJ1-2, with D unclear. Per the germline V gene, CDR1 is MDHEN and CDR2 is SYDVKM. The CDR3 spans 16 residues. Trimming removed 7 bases at V and 4 bases at J, with 22 bases between. CDR3 sequence reads: CASTQHAMDRAYGYTF. The CDR3 DNA is TGTGCCAGCACTCAGCACGCAATGGATCGCGCCTATGGCTACACCTTC.

The J gene is TRBJ2-7, the V gene TRBV30; D ambiguous. This CDR3 spans 12 amino acids. Germline CDR1 reads GTSNPN; CDR2 reads SVGIG (reference sequence). V was cut by 0 bases and J by 3 bases, with 6 bases left in between. The CDR3 is CAWSVIRYEQYF. CDR3 DNA: TGTGCCTGGAGTGTAATTCGCTACGAGCAGTACTTC.

This clonotype was counted a few times. The chain uses TRBV5-1 and TRBJ2-1; 12 nucleotides line up with TRBD2. CDR3 length: 15 amino acids. The germline V gene has CDR1 SGHRS and CDR2 YFSETQ. Unmatched junction bases numbered 4, after V lost 1 base and J lost 8 bases. The CDR3 bases are TGCGCCAGCAGCTTGATGCCTAGCGGGGGGGATGAGCAGTTCTTC. Protein: CASSLMPSGGDEQFF. Supplemented by reference TRBV5-1 and TRBJ2-1, the full variable domain reads KAGVTQTPRYLIKTRGQQVTLSCSPISGHRSVSWYQQTPGQGLQFLFEYFSETQRNKGNFPGRFSGRQFSNSRSEMNVSTLELGDSALYLCASSLMPSGGDEQFFGPGTRLTVL.